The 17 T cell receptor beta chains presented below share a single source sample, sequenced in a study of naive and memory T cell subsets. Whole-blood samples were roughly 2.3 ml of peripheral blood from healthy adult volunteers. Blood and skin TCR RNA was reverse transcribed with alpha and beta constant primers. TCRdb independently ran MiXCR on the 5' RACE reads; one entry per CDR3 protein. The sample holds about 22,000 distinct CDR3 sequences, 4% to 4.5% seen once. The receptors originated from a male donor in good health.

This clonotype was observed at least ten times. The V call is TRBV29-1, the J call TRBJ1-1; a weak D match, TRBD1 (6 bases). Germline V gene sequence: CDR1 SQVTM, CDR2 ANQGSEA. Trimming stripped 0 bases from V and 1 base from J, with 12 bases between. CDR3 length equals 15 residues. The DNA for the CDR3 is TGCAGCGTTGAAGATGAGGGGACACCGAACACTGAAGCTTTCTTT. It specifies CSVEDEGTPNTEAFF.

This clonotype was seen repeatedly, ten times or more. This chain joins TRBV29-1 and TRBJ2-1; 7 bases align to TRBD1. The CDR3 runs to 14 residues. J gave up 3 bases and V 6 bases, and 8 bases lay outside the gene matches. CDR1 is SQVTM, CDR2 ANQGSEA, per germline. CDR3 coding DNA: TGCAGCGTGACAACAGGGGCCGTCTACAATGAGCAGTTCTTC. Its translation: CSVTTGAVYNEQFF.

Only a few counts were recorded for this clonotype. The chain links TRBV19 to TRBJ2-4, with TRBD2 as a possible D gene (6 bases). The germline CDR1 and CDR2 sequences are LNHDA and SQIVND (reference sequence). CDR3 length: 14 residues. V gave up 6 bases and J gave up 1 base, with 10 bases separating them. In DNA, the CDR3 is TGTGCCAGTAGCCAGGCGGGGGCCAAAAACATTCAGTACTTC. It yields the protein CASSQAGAKNIQYF.

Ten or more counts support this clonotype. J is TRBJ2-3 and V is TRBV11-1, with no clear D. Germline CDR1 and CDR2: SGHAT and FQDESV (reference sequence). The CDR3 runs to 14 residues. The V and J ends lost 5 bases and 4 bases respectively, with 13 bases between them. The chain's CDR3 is CASSAEQAADTQYF. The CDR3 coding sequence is TGTGCCAGCAGCGCGGAGCAGGCAGCAGATACGCAGTATTTT.

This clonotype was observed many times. CDR3 in DNA: TGTGCCAGCTCATCCCGGGACGGTAATTCACCCCTCCACTTT. Translated, it gives CASSSRDGNSPLHF. This sequence joins TRBV18 and TRBJ1-6; D possibly corresponds to TRBD1 (5 bases). Germline V gene sequence: CDR1 KGHSH, CDR2 LQKENI. Trimming shortened V by 5 bases and J by 6 bases, and 11 bases separated the two germline ends. CDR3 length: 14 amino acids.

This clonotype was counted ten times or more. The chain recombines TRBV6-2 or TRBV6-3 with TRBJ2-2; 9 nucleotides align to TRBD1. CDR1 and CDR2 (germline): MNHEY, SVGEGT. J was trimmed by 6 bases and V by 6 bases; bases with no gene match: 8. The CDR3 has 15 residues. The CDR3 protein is CASSPGTGYPGELFF. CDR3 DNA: TGTGCCAGCAGCCCAGGGACAGGGTATCCCGGGGAGCTGTTTTTT.

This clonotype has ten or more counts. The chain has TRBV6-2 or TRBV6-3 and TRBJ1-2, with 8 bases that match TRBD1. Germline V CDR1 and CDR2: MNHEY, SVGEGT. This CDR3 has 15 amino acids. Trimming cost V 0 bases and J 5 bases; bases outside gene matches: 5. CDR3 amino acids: CASSYSTGEVYGYTF. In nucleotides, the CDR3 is TGTGCCAGCAGTTACTCGACAGGGGAAGTTTATGGCTACACCTTC.

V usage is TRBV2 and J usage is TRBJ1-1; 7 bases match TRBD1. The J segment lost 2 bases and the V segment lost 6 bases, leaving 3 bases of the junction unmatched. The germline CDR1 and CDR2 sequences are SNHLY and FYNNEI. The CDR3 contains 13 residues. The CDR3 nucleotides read TGTGCCAGCAGGGGGACAGAAAACACTGAAGCTTTCTTT. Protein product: CASRGTENTEAFF.

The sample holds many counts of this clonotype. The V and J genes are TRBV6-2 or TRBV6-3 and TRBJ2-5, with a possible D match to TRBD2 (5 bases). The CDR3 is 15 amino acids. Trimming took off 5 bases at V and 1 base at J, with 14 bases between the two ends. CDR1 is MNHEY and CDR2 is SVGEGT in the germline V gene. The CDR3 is CASSPAGPFQETQYF. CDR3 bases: TGTGCCAGCAGTCCGGCGGGCCCATTCCAAGAGACCCAGTACTTC.

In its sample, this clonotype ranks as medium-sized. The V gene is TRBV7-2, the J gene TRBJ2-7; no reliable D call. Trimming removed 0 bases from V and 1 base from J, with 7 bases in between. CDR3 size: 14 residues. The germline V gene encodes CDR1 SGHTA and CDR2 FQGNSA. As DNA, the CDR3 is TGTGCCAGCAGCTTAGCGGCCTGGTCCTACGAGCAGTACTTC. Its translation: CASSLAAWSYEQYF.

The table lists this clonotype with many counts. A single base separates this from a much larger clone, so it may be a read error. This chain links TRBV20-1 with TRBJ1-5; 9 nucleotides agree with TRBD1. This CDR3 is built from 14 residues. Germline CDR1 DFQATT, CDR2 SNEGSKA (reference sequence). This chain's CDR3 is CSAATGGDYQAQNF. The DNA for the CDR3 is TGCAGTGCTGCCACAGGGGGCGATTATCAGGCCCAGAATTTT.

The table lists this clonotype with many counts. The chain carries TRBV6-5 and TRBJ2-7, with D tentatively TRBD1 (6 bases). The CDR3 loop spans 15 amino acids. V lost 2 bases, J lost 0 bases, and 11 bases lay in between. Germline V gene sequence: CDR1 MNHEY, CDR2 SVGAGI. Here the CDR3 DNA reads TGTGCCAGCAGTTACCCTGTAGGGGGCTCCTACGAGCAGTACTTC. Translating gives CASSYPVGGSYEQYF.

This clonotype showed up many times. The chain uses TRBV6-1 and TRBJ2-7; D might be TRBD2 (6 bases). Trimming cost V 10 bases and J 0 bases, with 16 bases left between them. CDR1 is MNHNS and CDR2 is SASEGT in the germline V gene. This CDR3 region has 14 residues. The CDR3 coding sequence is TGTGCCACCAGACGGGGGTTGAGCTCCTACGAGCAGTACTTC. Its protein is CATRRGLSSYEQYF.

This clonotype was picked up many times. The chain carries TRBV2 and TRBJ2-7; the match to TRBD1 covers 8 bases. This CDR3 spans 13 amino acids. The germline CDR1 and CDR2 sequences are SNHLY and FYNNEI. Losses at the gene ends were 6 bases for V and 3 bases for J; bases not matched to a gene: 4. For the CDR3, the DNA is TGTGCCAGCAGCGACGGACAGGGCTACGAGCAGTACTTC. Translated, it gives CASSDGQGYEQYF.

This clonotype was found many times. In DNA, the CDR3 is TGTGCCAGCAGTTCCCAGGAAAGAGTTTCCGATACGCAGTATTTT. This codes for CASSSQERVSDTQYF. V gene TRBV12-3 or TRBV12-4 combines with J gene TRBJ2-3; D is undetermined. V was trimmed by 4 bases and J by 6 bases, leaving 17 bases between them. CDR3 length equals 15 residues.

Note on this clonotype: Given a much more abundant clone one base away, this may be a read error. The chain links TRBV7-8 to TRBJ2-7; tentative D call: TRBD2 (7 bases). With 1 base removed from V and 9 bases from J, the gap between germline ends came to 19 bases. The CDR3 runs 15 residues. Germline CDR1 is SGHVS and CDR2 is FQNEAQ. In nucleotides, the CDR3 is TGTGCCAGCAGCTTAGAGGGGGGGGGGGGCAGTGGGCAGTACTTC. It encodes CASSLEGGGGSGQYF.

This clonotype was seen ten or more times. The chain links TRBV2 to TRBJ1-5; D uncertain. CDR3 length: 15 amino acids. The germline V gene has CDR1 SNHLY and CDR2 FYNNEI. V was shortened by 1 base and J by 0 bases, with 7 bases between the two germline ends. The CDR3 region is CASSEDQVSNQPQHF. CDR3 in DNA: TGTGCCAGCAGTGAAGATCAAGTTAGCAATCAGCCCCAGCATTTT.